Listed below are T cell receptor beta chains from one sample, sequenced in a study of CD8 T cells in Susac syndrome. TCRdb re-analysed the immunoSEQ multiplex PCR reads in MiXCR, keeping a single row per CDR3 protein. Here the sample spans some 90,000 distinct CDR3 sequences, over 80% being singletons. The sequenced sample consisted of CD8+ T cells from PBMCs. The receptors were gathered from a human donor in good health. CDR3s include the opening cysteine and the closing phenylalanine or tryptophan. Each record gives: D gene, J gene, CDR3 length, V gene, clone size, CDR3 DNA, CDR3 protein. D genes are given only for firm matches. The size of a clone is reported for some rows only, either as once, few or many, or as a class for expanded clones.

d_gene: TRBD1; j_gene: TRBJ2-7; len: 15; v_gene: TRBV12-5; abundance: NA; CDR3nt: TGTGCTAGTTACCAGGGGACAGGGAGCTCCTACGAGCAGTACTTC; CDR3aa: CASYQGTGSSYEQYF
d_gene: NA; j_gene: TRBJ2-1; len: 13; v_gene: TRBV7-9; abundance: NA; CDR3nt: TGTGCCAGCAGCTCAGAACTAGACAATGAGCAGTTCTTC; CDR3aa: CASSSELDNEQFF
d_gene: NA; j_gene: TRBJ2-5; len: 17; v_gene: TRBV7-9; abundance: NA; CDR3nt: TGTGCCAGCAGCTTATGGTCAGGGGTTACACTTCAAGAGACCCAGTACTTC; CDR3aa: CASSLWSGVTLQETQYF
d_gene: TRBD1; j_gene: TRBJ1-2; len: 23; v_gene: TRBV9; abundance: NA; CDR3nt: TGTGCCAGCAGCGTAGTGGCTTCCGTGACAGGGAACCAGAGATCGGCGGCTCTTTATGGCTACACCTTC; CDR3aa: CASSVVASVTGNQRSAALYGYTF
d_gene: TRBD1; j_gene: TRBJ1-2; len: 15; v_gene: TRBV19; abundance: NA; CDR3nt: TGTGCCAGTAGTGCAAGGGACAGGGTCCCCTATGGCTACACCTTC; CDR3aa: CASSARDRVPYGYTF
d_gene: NA; j_gene: TRBJ2-5; len: 15; v_gene: TRBV2; abundance: NA; CDR3nt: TGTGCCAGCAGTGAAGACAGGGCTATCCAAGAGACCCAGTACTTC; CDR3aa: CASSEDRAIQETQYF
d_gene: NA; j_gene: TRBJ2-7; len: 12; v_gene: TRBV5-6; abundance: NA; CDR3nt: TGTGCCAGCAGCTTCGGTACCTACGAGCAGTACTTC; CDR3aa: CASSFGTYEQYF
d_gene: NA; j_gene: TRBJ2-2; len: 13; v_gene: TRBV3-1; abundance: NA; CDR3nt: TGTGCCAGCAGTCCCGAGCGCGTAGGGGAGCTGTTTTTT; CDR3aa: CASSPERVGELFF
d_gene: NA; j_gene: TRBJ2-7; len: 15; v_gene: TRBV6-6; abundance: NA; CDR3nt: TGTGCCAGCAGCCGGACCCTGGACAGCTACTACGAGCAGTACTTC; CDR3aa: CASSRTLDSYYEQYF
d_gene: NA; j_gene: TRBJ1-3; len: 16; v_gene: TRBV6-5; abundance: NA; CDR3nt: TGTGCCAGCAGTTACTCCCCGGGGGCCTCTGGAAACACCATATATTTT; CDR3aa: CASSYSPGASGNTIYF
d_gene: NA; j_gene: TRBJ2-3; len: 13; v_gene: TRBV2; abundance: NA; CDR3nt: TGTGCCAGCAGTGGGACGCGCACAGATACGCAGTATTTT; CDR3aa: CASSGTRTDTQYF
d_gene: NA; j_gene: TRBJ1-1; len: 15; v_gene: TRBV6-5; abundance: NA; CDR3nt: TGTGCCAGCAGTTTTTCAGACCGGGCCCGGCTAGGAGCTTTCTTT; CDR3aa: CASSFSDRARLGAFF
d_gene: TRBD2; j_gene: TRBJ2-1; len: 14; v_gene: TRBV7-2; abundance: NA; CDR3nt: TGTGCCAGCAGCTCTAGCGGGGACTACAATGAGCAGTTCTTC; CDR3aa: CASSSSGDYNEQFF
d_gene: NA; j_gene: TRBJ2-3; len: 14; v_gene: TRBV27; abundance: NA; CDR3nt: TGTGCCAGCAGTTTAAAGCAGAGCACAGATACGCAGTATTTT; CDR3aa: CASSLKQSTDTQYF
d_gene: NA; j_gene: TRBJ1-5; len: 12; v_gene: TRBV20-1; abundance: NA; CDR3nt: TGCAGTGCTAGAGCCTTCAATCAGCCCCAGCATTTT; CDR3aa: CSARAFNQPQHF
d_gene: NA; j_gene: TRBJ1-5; len: 12; v_gene: TRBV7-9; abundance: NA; CDR3nt: TGTGCCAGCAGTCCCAGTAACCAGCCCCAGCATTTT; CDR3aa: CASSPSNQPQHF
d_gene: NA; j_gene: TRBJ1-1; len: 12; v_gene: TRBV6-5; abundance: NA; CDR3nt: TGTGCCAGCAGCTCAGAAACTCGGACGGCTTTCTTT; CDR3aa: CASSSETRTAFF
d_gene: NA; j_gene: TRBJ2-7; len: 13; v_gene: TRBV5-6; abundance: NA; CDR3nt: TGTGCCAGCAGCCTTGGAGGGGTCCACGAGCAGTACTTC; CDR3aa: CASSLGGVHEQYF
d_gene: TRBD1; j_gene: TRBJ1-2; len: 13; v_gene: TRBV29-1; abundance: NA; CDR3nt: TGCAGCGTTCGGGACAGGGTAAACTATGGCTACACCTTC; CDR3aa: CSVRDRVNYGYTF
d_gene: NA; j_gene: TRBJ1-1; len: 14; v_gene: TRBV6-6; abundance: NA; CDR3nt: TGTGCCAGCAGTTACTATCCCAGTAACACTGAAGCTTTCTTT; CDR3aa: CASSYYPSNTEAFF
d_gene: NA; j_gene: TRBJ1-1; len: 13; v_gene: TRBV7-8; abundance: NA; CDR3nt: TGTGCCAGCGCACGGGGGGTGAACACTGAAGCTTTCTTT; CDR3aa: CASARGVNTEAFF
d_gene: NA; j_gene: TRBJ2-1; len: 16; v_gene: TRBV19; abundance: NA; CDR3nt: TGTGCCAGTAGTATACCCAGCTCCCTCTCCTACAATGAGCAGTTCTTC; CDR3aa: CASSIPSSLSYNEQFF
d_gene: NA; j_gene: TRBJ2-7; len: 16; v_gene: TRBV12-3/TRBV12-4; abundance: NA; CDR3nt: TGTGCCAGCAGTCTCCGGGGGTCAGCCGTGACCTACGAGCAGTACTTC; CDR3aa: CASSLRGSAVTYEQYF
d_gene: TRBD2; j_gene: TRBJ2-5; len: 17; v_gene: TRBV3-1; abundance: NA; CDR3nt: TGTGCCAGCAGCCAAGCCGCGGTAGCGGGGGTAACAGAGACCCAGTACTTC; CDR3aa: CASSQAAVAGVTETQYF
d_gene: NA; j_gene: TRBJ2-3; len: 13; v_gene: TRBV4-1; abundance: NA; CDR3nt: TGCGCCAGCAGCGTTAGGGACACAGATACGCAGTATTTT; CDR3aa: CASSVRDTDTQYF
d_gene: NA; j_gene: TRBJ2-4; len: 14; v_gene: TRBV7-9; abundance: NA; CDR3nt: TGTGCCAGCAGCTCCCCCGAGGCGAGGGACATTCAGTACTTC; CDR3aa: CASSSPEARDIQYF
d_gene: TRBD2; j_gene: TRBJ2-3; len: 15; v_gene: TRBV6-1; abundance: NA; CDR3nt: TGTGCCAGCAGTGTGACTAGCGGGGGCACAGATACGCAGTATTTT; CDR3aa: CASSVTSGGTDTQYF
d_gene: NA; j_gene: TRBJ2-2; len: 14; v_gene: TRBV14; abundance: NA; CDR3nt: TGTGCCAGCAGCCAAGGGAGTGGAACCGGGGAGCTGTTTTTT; CDR3aa: CASSQGSGTGELFF
d_gene: NA; j_gene: TRBJ1-4; len: 13; v_gene: TRBV2; abundance: once; CDR3nt: TGTGCCAGCGAGCGGGCGGGAGGTGAAAAACTGTTTTTT; CDR3aa: CASERAGGEKLFF
d_gene: NA; j_gene: TRBJ2-7; len: 11; v_gene: TRBV6-6; abundance: once; CDR3nt: TGTGCCACCCGGGGGACCTACGAGCAGTACTTC; CDR3aa: CATRGTYEQYF
d_gene: NA; j_gene: TRBJ2-3; len: 14; v_gene: TRBV23-1; abundance: NA; CDR3nt: TGCGCCAGCAGTCGACGTAGGTGCACAGATACGCAGTATTTT; CDR3aa: CASSRRRCTDTQYF
d_gene: NA; j_gene: TRBJ2-7; len: 15; v_gene: TRBV3-1; abundance: once; CDR3nt: TGTGCCAGCAGCCAAGATTTATTAGGGAACTACGAGCAGTACTTC; CDR3aa: CASSQDLLGNYEQYF
d_gene: NA; j_gene: TRBJ2-1; len: 14; v_gene: TRBV6-5; abundance: NA; CDR3nt: TGTGCCAGCAGTTCGGACAGACTGTACAATGAGCAGTTCTTC; CDR3aa: CASSSDRLYNEQFF
d_gene: NA; j_gene: TRBJ2-6; len: 13; v_gene: TRBV9; abundance: NA; CDR3nt: TGTGCCAGCAGCGTAGGGGGGGCCAACGTCCTGACTTTC; CDR3aa: CASSVGGANVLTF
d_gene: NA; j_gene: TRBJ2-4; len: 15; v_gene: TRBV4-2; abundance: NA; CDR3nt: TGTGCCAGCAGCCAAGGGGATCTAGCCAAAAACATTCAGTACTTC; CDR3aa: CASSQGDLAKNIQYF
d_gene: TRBD1; j_gene: TRBJ2-1; len: 12; v_gene: TRBV29-1; abundance: NA; CDR3nt: TGCAGCTCACCCGGGACAGGTTGGGAGCAGTTCTTC; CDR3aa: CSSPGTGWEQFF
d_gene: TRBD1; j_gene: TRBJ1-2; len: 15; v_gene: TRBV2; abundance: NA; CDR3nt: TGTGCCAGCAGTGAAGGGACAGGGGTTGCCTATGGCTACACCTTC; CDR3aa: CASSEGTGVAYGYTF
d_gene: TRBD1; j_gene: TRBJ2-4; len: 14; v_gene: TRBV20-1; abundance: NA; CDR3nt: TGCAGTGCGACGGGACAGGTGGTCAAAAACATTCAGTACTTC; CDR3aa: CSATGQVVKNIQYF
d_gene: NA; j_gene: TRBJ2-5; len: 13; v_gene: TRBV4-1; abundance: NA; CDR3nt: TGCGCCAGCAGCCATTCGGAGTCGGAGACCCAGTACTTC; CDR3aa: CASSHSESETQYF
d_gene: TRBD2; j_gene: TRBJ2-5; len: 16; v_gene: TRBV9; abundance: NA; CDR3nt: TGTGCCAGCAGCGTAGAGGGACTAGCGGGCAGAGAGACCCAGTACTTC; CDR3aa: CASSVEGLAGRETQYF
d_gene: NA; j_gene: TRBJ1-5; len: 14; v_gene: TRBV7-8; abundance: once; CDR3nt: TGTGCCAGCAGCTTAGCGGACAGTAATCAGCCCCAGCATTTT; CDR3aa: CASSLADSNQPQHF
d_gene: NA; j_gene: TRBJ1-2; len: 12; v_gene: TRBV5-6; abundance: NA; CDR3nt: TGTGCCAGCAGCTTGGTCGACAATGGCTACACCTTC; CDR3aa: CASSLVDNGYTF
d_gene: NA; j_gene: TRBJ1-1; len: 15; v_gene: TRBV4-1; abundance: NA; CDR3nt: TGCGCCAGCAGCCAGATTTGGCAGGACGGTGGCGAAGCTTTCTTT; CDR3aa: CASSQIWQDGGEAFF
d_gene: NA; j_gene: TRBJ2-1; len: 13; v_gene: TRBV5-1; abundance: NA; CDR3nt: TGCGCCAGCAGCTTGGAAGATTACAATGAGCAGTTCTTC; CDR3aa: CASSLEDYNEQFF
d_gene: NA; j_gene: TRBJ1-2; len: 14; v_gene: TRBV4-1; abundance: NA; CDR3nt: TGCGCCAGCAGCCAAGAACAGGGAGTAAATGGCTACACCTTC; CDR3aa: CASSQEQGVNGYTF
d_gene: NA; j_gene: TRBJ2-5; len: 13; v_gene: TRBV7-7; abundance: NA; CDR3nt: TGTGCCAGCAGCCGGGGCGGAGGGGAGACCCAGTACTTC; CDR3aa: CASSRGGGETQYF
d_gene: TRBD2; j_gene: TRBJ2-7; len: 15; v_gene: TRBV30; abundance: NA; CDR3nt: TGTGCCTGGACCCCCGGAGCGGGGGGGGCCTACGAGCAGTACTTC; CDR3aa: CAWTPGAGGAYEQYF
d_gene: NA; j_gene: TRBJ1-4; len: 12; v_gene: TRBV5-1; abundance: NA; CDR3nt: TGCGCCAGCAGCTTGGGGAACGAAAAACTGTTTTTT; CDR3aa: CASSLGNEKLFF
d_gene: TRBD2; j_gene: TRBJ2-5; len: 17; v_gene: TRBV2; abundance: NA; CDR3nt: TGTGCCAGCAGCACTACTTCTAGCGGGGTATTCTATGAGACCCAGTACTTC; CDR3aa: CASSTTSSGVFYETQYF
d_gene: NA; j_gene: TRBJ1-5; len: 14; v_gene: TRBV6-5; abundance: NA; CDR3nt: TGTGCCAGCAGTTACGACAGCCGCTATCAGCCCCAGCATTTT; CDR3aa: CASSYDSRYQPQHF
d_gene: TRBD1; j_gene: TRBJ2-5; len: 14; v_gene: TRBV13; abundance: NA; CDR3nt: TGTGCCAGCAGCTTCGGGACAGGTCAAGAGACCCAGTACTTC; CDR3aa: CASSFGTGQETQYF
d_gene: NA; j_gene: TRBJ2-7; len: 13; v_gene: TRBV2; abundance: NA; CDR3nt: TGTGCCAGTGAGTCGGGCCCCTCCTACGAGCAGTACTTC; CDR3aa: CASESGPSYEQYF
d_gene: NA; j_gene: TRBJ2-2; len: 17; v_gene: TRBV7-2; abundance: NA; CDR3nt: TGTGCCAGCAGCTTATCTGCCAGGTCCCTAAACACCGGGGAGCTGTTTTTT; CDR3aa: CASSLSARSLNTGELFF
d_gene: NA; j_gene: TRBJ2-2; len: 13; v_gene: TRBV29-1; abundance: NA; CDR3nt: TGCAGCGTTCTGACAGCGAACACCGGGGAGCTGTTTTTT; CDR3aa: CSVLTANTGELFF
d_gene: NA; j_gene: TRBJ2-7; len: 12; v_gene: TRBV7-8; abundance: few; CDR3nt: TGTGCCAGCAGCTTCCGGGACCCTACGCAGTACTTC; CDR3aa: CASSFRDPTQYF
d_gene: NA; j_gene: TRBJ1-3; len: 16; v_gene: TRBV4-1; abundance: NA; CDR3nt: TGCGCCAGCAGCCAGGTAACAGGCTACTCTGGAAACACCATATATTTT; CDR3aa: CASSQVTGYSGNTIYF
d_gene: NA; j_gene: TRBJ1-1; len: 13; v_gene: TRBV20-1; abundance: NA; CDR3nt: TGCAGTGCTAGAGAAGGGGGGAATACTGAAGCTTTCTTT; CDR3aa: CSAREGGNTEAFF
d_gene: NA; j_gene: TRBJ1-6; len: 18; v_gene: TRBV2; abundance: NA; CDR3nt: TGTGCCAGCAGCGCGACGGGACGGCCGGGGATAACGAATTCACCCCTCCACTTT; CDR3aa: CASSATGRPGITNSPLHF
d_gene: NA; j_gene: TRBJ1-1; len: 12; v_gene: TRBV12-3/TRBV12-4; abundance: NA; CDR3nt: TGTGCCAGCAGTTCAATAACTGGGGAAGCTTTCTTT; CDR3aa: CASSSITGEAFF